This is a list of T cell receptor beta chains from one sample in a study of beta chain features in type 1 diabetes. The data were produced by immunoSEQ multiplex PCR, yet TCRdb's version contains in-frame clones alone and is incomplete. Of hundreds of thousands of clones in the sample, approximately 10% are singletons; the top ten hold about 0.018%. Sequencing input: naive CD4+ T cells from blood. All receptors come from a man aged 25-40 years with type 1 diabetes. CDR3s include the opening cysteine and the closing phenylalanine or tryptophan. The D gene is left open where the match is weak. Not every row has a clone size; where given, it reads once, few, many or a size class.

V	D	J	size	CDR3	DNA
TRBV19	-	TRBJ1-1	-	CASSLGANTEAFF	TGTGCCAGTTCCTTGGGCGCGAACACTGAAGCTTTCTTT
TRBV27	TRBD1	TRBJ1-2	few	CASSYSVNRGWYGYTF	TGTGCCAGCAGTTACTCCGTTAACAGGGGGTGGTATGGCTACACCTTC
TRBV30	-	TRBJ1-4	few	CAWGLKANEKLFF	TGTGCCTGGGGACTAAAGGCTAATGAAAAACTGTTTTTT
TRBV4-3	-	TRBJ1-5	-	CASSQDWGGSNQPQHF	TGCGCCAGCAGCCAAGATTGGGGCGGCAGCAATCAGCCCCAGCATTTT
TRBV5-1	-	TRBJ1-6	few	CASSTGQPNSPLHF	TGCGCCAGCAGCACAGGACAGCCTAATTCACCCCTCCACTTT
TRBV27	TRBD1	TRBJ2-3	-	CASSLEWAGGHNTQYF	TGTGCCAGCAGTTTAGAGTGGGCAGGGGGCCACAATACGCAGTATTTT
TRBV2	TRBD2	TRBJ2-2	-	CASSSTRTSGETGELFF	TGTGCCAGCAGTTCGACCCGGACTAGCGGGGAGACCGGGGAGCTGTTTTTT
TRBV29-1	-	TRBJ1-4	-	CSVRGGATNEKLFF	TGCAGCGTCCGGGGGGGCGCAACTAATGAAAAACTGTTTTTT
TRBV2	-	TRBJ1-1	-	CASSEGGEGAEAFF	TGTGCCAGCAGTGAAGGGGGAGAGGGCGCTGAAGCTTTCTTT
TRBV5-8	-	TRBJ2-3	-	CASSATGGETDTQYF	TGTGCCAGCAGCGCTACAGGGGGGGAAACAGATACGCAGTATTTT
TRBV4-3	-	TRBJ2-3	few	CASSQEPIETDTQYF	TGCGCCAGCAGCCAAGAACCCATAGAAACAGATACGCAGTATTTT
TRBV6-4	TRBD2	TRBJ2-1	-	CASSDRGLGLLF	TGTGCCAGCAGTGACCGGGGACTAGGACTCCTCTTC
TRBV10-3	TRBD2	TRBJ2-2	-	CAISESGSGAPGELFF	TGTGCCATCAGTGAGTCTGGTAGCGGGGCACCCGGGGAGCTGTTTTTT
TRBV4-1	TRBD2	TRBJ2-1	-	CASSQSGTSGWSSYNEQFF	TGCGCCAGCAGCCAATCCGGGACTAGCGGGTGGAGCTCCTACAATGAGCAGTTCTTC
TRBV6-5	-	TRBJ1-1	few	CASSYGPGWDTEAFF	TGTGCCAGCAGTTACGGTCCGGGGTGGGACACTGAAGCTTTCTTT
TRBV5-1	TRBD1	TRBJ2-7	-	CASSQRTGGDEQYF	TGCGCCAGCAGCCAGAGGACAGGGGGCGACGAGCAGTACTTC
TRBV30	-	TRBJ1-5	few	CAWSVRGRPQHF	TGTGCCTGGAGTGTGCGGGGCCGACCCCAGCATTTT
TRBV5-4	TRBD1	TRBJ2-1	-	CASSFTGEHEQFF	TGTGCCAGCAGCTTTACAGGGGAACATGAGCAGTTCTTC
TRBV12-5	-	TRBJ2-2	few	CASGPPYTGSRAGELFF	TGTGCTAGTGGCCCTCCGTACACAGGGTCTCGGGCCGGGGAGCTGTTTTTT
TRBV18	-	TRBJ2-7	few	CASSPRDGETYEQYF	TGTGCCAGCTCACCACGAGACGGGGAAACCTACGAGCAGTACTTC
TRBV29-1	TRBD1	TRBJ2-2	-	CSVVGQPTGELFF	TGCAGCGTTGTGGGACAGCCCACCGGGGAGCTGTTTTTT
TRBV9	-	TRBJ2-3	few	CASSVVGADTQYF	TGTGCCAGCAGCGTAGTTGGGGCTGATACGCAGTATTTT
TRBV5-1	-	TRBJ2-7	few	CASSLRVDEQYF	TGCGCCAGCAGCTTGAGAGTGGACGAGCAGTACTTC
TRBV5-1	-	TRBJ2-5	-	CASSQSGVWETQYF	TGCGCCAGCAGTCAATCAGGGGTTTGGGAGACCCAGTACTTC